The rows below give T cell receptor beta chains drawn from one sample of a study of metastatic and nonmetastatic thyroid tumors. From the PCR reads, TCRdb re-called clones with MiXCR. This sample has tens of thousands of clones, with around 20% found just once. Sequencing was performed on blood. The receptors originated from a female donor with papillary thyroid cancer or a benign thyroid nodule (not recorded which). Some clones in this sample may be carry-over from other donors' samples. Each CDR3 is given with its conserved first and last residue. D genes are given only for firm matches. A row's size may be missing; if present it is once, few, many or a size class.

v_gene	abundance	d_gene	j_gene	len	CDR3nt	CDR3aa
TRBV5-1	.	.	TRBJ2-1	14	TGCGCCAGCAGCCCTGGGGACCTCTACAATGAGCAGTTCTTC	CASSPGDLYNEQFF
TRBV7-8	many	.	TRBJ1-5	14	TGTGCCAGCAGCCGCACAGGGTTCCATCAGCCCCAGCATTTT	CASSRTGFHQPQHF
TRBV6-2/TRBV6-3	.	TRBD2	TRBJ2-1	15	TGCGCCAGCAGTTACACGGCTAGCGGGTGGGGGTGGCAGTTCTTC	CASSYTASGWGWQFF
TRBV5-5	many	.	TRBJ2-7	12	TGTGCCAGCAGCTTGGGTGCGAACGAGCAGTACTTC	CASSLGANEQYF
TRBV6-1	.	.	TRBJ1-1	13	TGTGCCAGCAGCTTGGGAATTGGGGAACCAGCTTTCTTT	CASSLGIGEPAFF
TRBV6-5	medium-sized	TRBD1	TRBJ2-7	15	TGTGCCAGCAGTTACTCGGGGGACAGCTCCTACGAGCAGTACTTC	CASSYSGDSSYEQYF
TRBV10-1	.	.	TRBJ2-2	14	TGCGCCAGCAGTGGAACAGGTGGGACCGTGGAGCTGTTTTTT	CASSGTGGTVELFF
TRBV6-1	medium-sized	TRBD1	TRBJ2-7	15	TGTGCCACCACAGCAGACAGGGGAAAACACTACGAGCAGTACTTC	CATTADRGKHYEQYF
TRBV27	few	TRBD2	TRBJ2-3	17	TGTGCCAGCAGTTCTCTTGGGGAGCGGGGTGGATCAGATACGCAGTATTTT	CASSSLGERGGSDTQYF
TRBV28	few	.	TRBJ2-7	14	TGTGCCATCCGGGACAATTACGATTACTACGAGTTGTACTTC	CAIRDNYDYYELYF
TRBV11-3	many	TRBD2	TRBJ2-1	16	TGTGCCAGCAGCTCGCGACTAGCTAAGATGAGAGATGAGCAGTTCTTC	CASSSRLAKMRDEQFF
TRBV2	many	TRBD1	TRBJ2-5	15	TGTGCCAGCAGTGAAGCTCCAGGGGGCATGAAGACCCAGTACTTC	CASSEAPGGMKTQYF
TRBV6-1	few	TRBD1	TRBJ1-5	13	TGTGCCAGCATGCCACAGGGGGCACATCCCCAGCATTTT	CASMPQGAHPQHF
TRBV19	.	TRBD2	TRBJ2-1	18	TGTGCCAGTAGTACCTCCGGGACTAGCGGCTTCGTCTACAATGAGCAGTTCTTC	CASSTSGTSGFVYNEQFF
TRBV5-1	once	TRBD1	TRBJ1-2	13	TGCGCCAGCAGCCCTACAGGGGACTATGGCTACACCTTC	CASSPTGDYGYTF
TRBV6-2/TRBV6-3	medium-sized	TRBD1	TRBJ2-7	14	TGTGCCAGCAGACCCTCCGGGACAGACTACGAGCAGTACTTC	CASRPSGTDYEQYF
TRBV11-2	.	TRBD2	TRBJ2-5	15	TGTGCCAGCAGCTTGGGTTTAGCGGGGCAAGAGACCCAGTACTTC	CASSLGLAGQETQYF
TRBV6-4	medium-sized	.	TRBJ2-6	14	TGTGCCAGCAGTGAGGGGACTGGGGCCAACGTCCTGACTTTC	CASSEGTGANVLTF
TRBV2	few	TRBD1	TRBJ2-2	15	TGTGCCAGCACCTGTCCAGGGGGCGCCTCCGGTGAGCTGTTTTTT	CASTCPGGASGELFF
TRBV18	many	.	TRBJ1-4	16	TGTGCCAGCTCACCTTGGTATCGGGACAACGATGAAAAACTGTTTTTT	CASSPWYRDNDEKLFF
TRBV5-1	.	TRBD2	TRBJ2-7	15	TGCGCCAGCAGCTTACGCGCAGCGGGAGGATACGAGCAGTACTTC	CASSLRAAGGYEQYF
TRBV28	.	TRBD2	TRBJ2-2	17	TGTGCCAGCAGTTTATCTCTGACTAGCGGGAACACCGGGGAGCTGTTTTTT	CASSLSLTSGNTGELFF
TRBV6-1	.	.	TRBJ2-2	15	TGTGTCAGCAGTGACGCAAGGGAGCTTACCGGGGAGCTGTTTTTT	CVSSDARELTGELFF
TRBV28	few	.	TRBJ1-2	15	TGTGCCAGCAGTCCTCCCCGTGTGGCGCCGCATGGCTACACCTTC	CASSPPRVAPHGYTF
TRBV12-3/TRBV12-4	.	.	TRBJ1-5	16	TGTGCCAGCAGTTTTAATGGGGGCACCAGCAATCAGCCCCAGCATTTT	CASSFNGGTSNQPQHF
TRBV7-9	many	TRBD1	TRBJ1-4	14	TGTGCCAGCAGCCTAACAGGGGGAAAGGAAAAACTGTTTTTT	CASSLTGGKEKLFF
TRBV7-8	many	.	TRBJ2-7	18	TGTGCCAGCAGCAAAGGTATTGGGGGGTCCCTACTACGTCGGGAGCAGTACTTC	CASSKGIGGSLLRREQYF
TRBV19	few	TRBD2	TRBJ2-7	15	TGTGCCAGTAGTCTACCGGGACTAGGCGTCTACGAGCAGTACTTC	CASSLPGLGVYEQYF
TRBV6-1	.	TRBD1	TRBJ1-5	13	TGTGCCAGCATCCCACAGGGGAAGTGGGCCCAGCATTTT	CASIPQGKWAQHF
TRBV7-7	many	.	TRBJ2-7	14	TGTGCTAGCAGCTCTAGCGTGACCTCCTACGAGCAGTACTTC	CASSSSVTSYEQYF
TRBV20-1	once	TRBD2	TRBJ2-7	15	TGCAGTGCTAGAGCGGGACTAGCGGTCTCCTACGAGCAGTACTTC	CSARAGLAVSYEQYF
TRBV6-1	few	.	TRBJ2-3	16	TGTGCCAGCAGTGTCATGGGGACACTGGCCCCAGATACGAAGTATTTT	CASSVMGTLAPDTKYF
TRBV20-1	.	TRBD1	TRBJ2-7	14	TGCAGTGCTATTTTCGGGACAGGGGTCCTCGAGCAGTACTTC	CSAIFGTGVLEQYF
TRBV7-2	many	.	TRBJ1-2	14	TGTGCCAGCAGCTTAGCGATGGGAAATTATGGCTACACCTTC	CASSLAMGNYGYTF
TRBV19	few	.	TRBJ2-7	14	TGTGCCAGTAGTCCAGCTCCCTCCACCCACGAGCAGTACTTC	CASSPAPSTHEQYF
TRBV6-2/TRBV6-3	.	TRBD1	TRBJ1-6	18	TGTGCCAGCAGAGGACAGGGGGCGAAGAACTCCTATAATTCACCCCTCCACTTT	CASRGQGAKNSYNSPLHF
TRBV5-1	many	.	TRBJ2-3	13	TGCGCCAGCAGCTTGTGGGGGTCAGATACGCAGTATTTT	CASSLWGSDTQYF
TRBV2	.	.	TRBJ1-1	12	TGTGCCACTTCCCGATCTAGCACTGAAGCTTTCTTT	CATSRSSTEAFF
TRBV5-1	.	TRBD2	TRBJ2-7	14	TGCGCCATCAGCTTGGGGCTAGCGGTCTACGAGCAGTACTTC	CAISLGLAVYEQYF
TRBV30	.	TRBD2	TRBJ2-6	15	TGTGCCTGCAGGACTAGTAACTCTGGGGCCAACGTCCTGACTTTC	CACRTSNSGANVLTF
TRBV19	many	.	TRBJ2-2	14	TGTGCCACCCGTCGACTCGAAAACACCGGGGAGCTGTTTTTT	CATRRLENTGELFF
TRBV5-1	.	TRBD1	TRBJ2-3	16	TGCGCCAGCAGCTTGGAACAGGGGGCTCGATCGGATACGCAGTATTTT	CASSLEQGARSDTQYF
TRBV24-1	many	.	TRBJ1-1	14	TGTGCCACCCCAAGCGGTGAGGGGAACACTGAAGCTTTCTTT	CATPSGEGNTEAFF
TRBV11-2	many	TRBD2	TRBJ2-7	16	TGTGCCAGCAGCTTAGGAAGCGGGACTCCCTCCTACGAGCAGTACTTC	CASSLGSGTPSYEQYF
TRBV6-1	few	.	TRBJ1-1	14	TGTGCAAGCAGAAGGACCGCGACGGGGACTGAAGCTTTCTTT	CASRRTATGTEAFF
TRBV30	many	TRBD2	TRBJ2-5	18	TGTGCCTGGAGTGTACTTACGCCCCGCGGGAGGGCTTGGGAGACCCAGTACTTC	CAWSVLTPRGRAWETQYF
TRBV7-8	.	.	TRBJ2-1	12	TGTGCCAGCAGCTTAGGCGGTTACGGGTGGTTCTTC	CASSLGGYGWFF
TRBV6-1	many	.	TRBJ2-5	11	TGTGCCAGCACCGGGTGGGAGACCCAGTACTTC	CASTGWETQYF
TRBV12-3/TRBV12-4	few	.	TRBJ1-2	15	TGTGCCAGTAGCCCCCTACCGTCGACTAACTACGGCTACACCTTC	CASSPLPSTNYGYTF
TRBV2	many	.	TRBJ2-5	11	TGTGCCAGCAAACTGGAAGAGACCCAGTACTTC	CASKLEETQYF
TRBV7-3	.	TRBD2	TRBJ2-3	15	TGTGCCAGCAGCAAGGGACTAGCGGACACAGATACGCAGTATTTT	CASSKGLADTDTQYF
TRBV27	few	TRBD1	TRBJ2-7	15	TGTGCCAGCAGACCTGGGACAGACAACCGCTACGAGCAGTACTTC	CASRPGTDNRYEQYF
TRBV20-1	many	.	TRBJ2-7	15	TGCAGTGCTAGAATCGTCGGCCAGGGGATCGACGAGCAGTACTTC	CSARIVGQGIDEQYF
TRBV6-5	few	.	TRBJ2-1	13	TGTGCCAGCAGTTACCTGGGCGACAATGGGCAGTTCTTC	CASSYLGDNGQFF
TRBV5-4	many	.	TRBJ2-5	16	TGTGCCAGCAGCTTCCCTCAACCCGGCAGGGGAGAGACCCAGTACTTC	CASSFPQPGRGETQYF
TRBV7-3	many	TRBD2	TRBJ2-1	17	TGTGCCAGCAGCTCCCTCGGACTAGCGGGGACCTACAATGAGCAGTTCTTC	CASSSLGLAGTYNEQFF
TRBV12-3/TRBV12-4	many	.	TRBJ2-4	16	TGTGCCAGCACCCAGGGAGTTAACTTAGCCAAATCCATTCAGTACTTC	CASTQGVNLAKSIQYF